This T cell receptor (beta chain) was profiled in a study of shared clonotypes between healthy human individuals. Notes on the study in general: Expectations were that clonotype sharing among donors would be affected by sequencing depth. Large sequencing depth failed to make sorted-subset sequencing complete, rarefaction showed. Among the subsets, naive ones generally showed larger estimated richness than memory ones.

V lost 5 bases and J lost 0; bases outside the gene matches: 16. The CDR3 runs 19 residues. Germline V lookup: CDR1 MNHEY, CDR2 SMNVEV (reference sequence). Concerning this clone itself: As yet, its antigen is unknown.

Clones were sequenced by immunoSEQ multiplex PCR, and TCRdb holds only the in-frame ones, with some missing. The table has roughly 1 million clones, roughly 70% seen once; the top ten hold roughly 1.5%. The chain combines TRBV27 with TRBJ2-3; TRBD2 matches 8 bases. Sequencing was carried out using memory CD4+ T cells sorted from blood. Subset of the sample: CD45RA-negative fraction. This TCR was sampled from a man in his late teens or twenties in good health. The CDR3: CASSPGLAGKPTSTDTQYF. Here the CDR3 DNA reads TGTGCCAGCAGTCCAGGACTAGCAGGAAAGCCAACTAGCACAGATACGCAGTATTTT.